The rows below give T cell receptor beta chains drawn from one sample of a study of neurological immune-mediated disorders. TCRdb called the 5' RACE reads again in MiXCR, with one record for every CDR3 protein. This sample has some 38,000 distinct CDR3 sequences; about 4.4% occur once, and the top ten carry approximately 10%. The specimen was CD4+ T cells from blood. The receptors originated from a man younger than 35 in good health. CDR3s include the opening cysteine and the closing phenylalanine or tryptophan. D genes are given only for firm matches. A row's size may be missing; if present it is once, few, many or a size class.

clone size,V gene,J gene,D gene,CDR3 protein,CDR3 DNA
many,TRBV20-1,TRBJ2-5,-,CSATRLPQETQYF,TGCAGTGCTACCCGACTACCTCAAGAGACCCAGTACTTC
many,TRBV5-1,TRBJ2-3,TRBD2,CASSFSGVGPDTQYF,TGCGCCAGCAGCTTTAGCGGGGTGGGCCCAGATACGCAGTATTTT
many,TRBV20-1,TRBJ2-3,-,CSARSGRGGTDTQYF,TGCAGTGCTAGATCAGGGAGAGGAGGAACAGATACGCAGTATTTT
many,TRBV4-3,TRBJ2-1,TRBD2,CASSHETSGGLSYNEQFF,TGCGCCAGCAGCCACGAAACTAGCGGGGGCCTCTCCTACAATGAGCAGTTCTTC
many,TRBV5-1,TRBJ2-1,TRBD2,CASRLAGGPYNEQFF,TGCGCCAGCAGGTTAGCGGGGGGCCCCTACAATGAGCAGTTCTTC
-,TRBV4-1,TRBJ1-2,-,CASSQGGARGTF,TGCGCCAGCAGCCAAGGGGGGGCCCGGGGGACCTTC
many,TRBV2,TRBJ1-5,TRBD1,CASSGRGNSNQPQHF,TGTGCCAGCAGTGGCAGGGGGAATAGCAATCAGCCCCAGCATTTT
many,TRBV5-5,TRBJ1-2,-,CASSLDGPTYGYTF,TGTGCCAGCAGCTTGGACGGGCCAACCTATGGCTACACCTTC
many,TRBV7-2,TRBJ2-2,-,CASSLGADYTGELFF,TGTGCCAGCAGCTTAGGGGCCGACTACACCGGGGAGCTGTTTTTT
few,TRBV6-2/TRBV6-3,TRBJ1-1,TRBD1,CASSYSTGQGPDTEAFF,TGTGCCAGCAGTTACTCAACTGGACAGGGACCCGACACTGAAGCTTTCTTT
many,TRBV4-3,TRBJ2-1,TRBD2,CASSQDLLAGVGNEQFF,TGCGCCAGCAGCCAAGATCTATTAGCGGGGGTCGGCAATGAGCAGTTCTTC
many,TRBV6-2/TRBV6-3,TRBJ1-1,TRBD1,CASSWGQAVNTEAFF,TGTGCCAGCAGCTGGGGACAGGCAGTGAACACTGAAGCTTTCTTT
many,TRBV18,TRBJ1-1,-,CASSVGENTEAFF,TGTGCCAGCTCAGTAGGGGAGAACACTGAAGCTTTCTTT
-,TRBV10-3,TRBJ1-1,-,CAVGARAEGTEAFF,TGTGCCGTTGGAGCCAGGGCGGAGGGCACTGAAGCTTTCTTT
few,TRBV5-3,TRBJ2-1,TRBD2,CARSATSGGEEQFF,TGTGCCAGAAGCGCGACTAGCGGGGGGGAAGAGCAGTTCTTC
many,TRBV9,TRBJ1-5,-,CASSVSAYSNQPQHF,TGTGCCAGCAGCGTATCGGCTTATAGCAATCAGCCCCAGCATTTT
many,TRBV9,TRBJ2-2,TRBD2,CASSVGLAGMMAGELFF,TGTGCCAGCAGCGTAGGGCTAGCGGGGATGATGGCCGGGGAGCTGTTTTTT
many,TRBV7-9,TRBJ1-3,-,CASSLAGGRSSGNTIYF,TGTGCCAGCAGCTTAGCCGGGGGCAGAAGCTCTGGAAACACCATATATTTT
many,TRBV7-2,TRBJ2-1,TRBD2,CASSLTGTSGDKSQEFF,TGTGCCAGCAGCTTAACCGGGACTAGCGGGGATAAGTCCCAGGAGTTCTTC
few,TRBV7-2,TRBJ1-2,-,CASSPWGGADGYTF,TGTGCCAGCAGCCCGTGGGGGGGCGCTGACGGCTACACCTTC
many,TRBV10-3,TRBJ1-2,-,CAISESEDDYGYTF,TGTGCCATCAGTGAGTCGGAGGACGACTATGGCTACACCTTC
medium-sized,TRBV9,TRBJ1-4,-,CASSDRTDTNEKLFF,TGTGCCAGCAGCGACCGGACAGACACTAATGAAAAACTGTTTTTT
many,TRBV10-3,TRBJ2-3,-,CAISESSVTDTQYF,TGTGCCATCAGTGAGTCGTCAGTCACAGATACGCAGTATTTT
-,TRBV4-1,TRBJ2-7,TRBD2,CVSSQGTSGGRGQYF,TGCGTCAGCAGCCAAGGTACTAGCGGGGGGCGCGGGCAGTACTTC
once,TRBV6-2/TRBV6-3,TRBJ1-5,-,CASSYSSQKFNQPQHF,TGTGCCAGCAGTTACTCTTCCCAGAAGTTTAATCAGCCCCAGCATTTT
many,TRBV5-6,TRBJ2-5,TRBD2,CASSLLLAGQTQYF,TGTGCCAGCAGCTTGCTCCTAGCGGGGCAGACCCAGTACTTC
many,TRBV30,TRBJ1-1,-,CAWRRTVNTEAFF,TGTGCCTGGAGGCGGACGGTGAACACTGAAGCTTTCTTT
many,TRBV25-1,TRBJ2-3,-,CASSEVPNRVNTQYF,TGTGCCAGCAGTGAGGTCCCCAACAGGGTAAATACGCAGTATTTT
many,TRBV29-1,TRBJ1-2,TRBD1,CSVAQIQGAVGYTF,TGCAGCGTTGCACAGATCCAGGGGGCTGTTGGCTACACCTTC
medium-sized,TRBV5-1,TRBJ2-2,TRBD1,CASSLGRTGHTGELFF,TGCGCCAGCAGCTTGGGGAGGACAGGGCACACCGGGGAGCTGTTTTTT
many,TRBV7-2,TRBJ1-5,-,CASSVYNQPQHF,TGTGCCAGCAGCGTTTACAATCAGCCCCAGCATTTT
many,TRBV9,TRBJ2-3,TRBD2,CASRRGGGITDTQYF,TGTGCCAGCAGACGAGGCGGGGGGATCACAGATACGCAGTATTTT
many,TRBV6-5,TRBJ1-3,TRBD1,CASSYSQGGSIYF,TGTGCCAGCAGTTACTCCCAGGGGGGGTCCATATATTTT
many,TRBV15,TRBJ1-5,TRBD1,CATAQGGCGNQPQHF,TGTGCCACCGCTCAGGGGGGGTGCGGCAATCAGCCCCAGCATTTT
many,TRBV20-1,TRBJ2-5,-,CSARSLETQYF,TGCAGTGCTAGGTCCCTCGAGACCCAGTACTTC
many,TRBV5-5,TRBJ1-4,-,CASSTATNEKLFF,TGTGCCAGCAGCACAGCAACTAATGAAAAACTGTTTTTT
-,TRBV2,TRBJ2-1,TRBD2,CASPTSGSYNEQFF,TGTGCCAGCCCGACTAGCGGATCCTACAATGAGCAGTTCTTC
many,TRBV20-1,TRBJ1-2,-,CSARATTGNYGYTF,TGCAGTGCTAGAGCTACAACAGGGAACTATGGCTACACCTTC
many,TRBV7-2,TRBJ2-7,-,CASSLVGYEQYF,TGTGCCAGCAGCTTAGTCGGTTACGAGCAGTACTTC
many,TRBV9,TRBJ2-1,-,CASSVDKNEQFF,TGTGCCAGCAGCGTGGATAAAAATGAGCAGTTCTTC
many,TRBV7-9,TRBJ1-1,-,CASSRSGGTEAFF,TGTGCCAGCAGCCGAAGTGGGGGGACTGAAGCTTTCTTT
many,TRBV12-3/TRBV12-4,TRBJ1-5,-,CASSFGGAKQPQHF,TGTGCCAGCAGTTTTGGAGGTGCGAAGCAGCCCCAGCATTTT
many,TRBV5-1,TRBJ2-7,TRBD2,CASSLIAGAYEQYF,TGCGCCAGCAGCTTGATAGCGGGGGCCTACGAGCAGTACTTC
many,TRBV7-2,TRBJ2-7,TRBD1,CASRPGTGGFYEQYF,TGTGCCAGCAGACCCGGGACAGGGGGCTTCTACGAGCAGTACTTC
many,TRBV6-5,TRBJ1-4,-,CATRQTNEKLFF,TGTGCCACTCGACAGACTAATGAAAAACTGTTTTTT
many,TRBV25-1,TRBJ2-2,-,CACRDNTGELFF,TGTGCCTGTCGGGACAACACCGGGGAGCTGTTTTTT
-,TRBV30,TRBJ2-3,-,CARGTTDTQYF,TGTGCCCGCGGGACTACAGATACGCAGTATTTT
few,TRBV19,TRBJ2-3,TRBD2,CASKRYQGGSRDTQYF,TGTGCCAGTAAAAGGTACCAGGGAGGGTCCAGAGATACGCAGTATTTT
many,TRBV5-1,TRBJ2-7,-,CASSPNIRTEQYF,TGCGCCAGCAGCCCAAATATCCGGACAGAGCAGTACTTC
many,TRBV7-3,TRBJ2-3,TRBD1,CASSLQGATDTQYF,TGTGCCAGCAGCTTACAGGGGGCCACAGATACGCAGTATTTT